This note documents a single T cell receptor beta chain sequence. Its target is not known. Diagnoses were made from clinical symptoms, serum measures (thyroxine and TRAb), thyroid ultrasound and orbital computed tomography. Researchers took RNA transcripts and amplified the TCR beta CDR3 regions from them. The study used the HTBI primer set for a first-round RT-PCR of the TCR CDR3. In TCRdb, the multiplex PCR reads were re-called with MiXCR into one record per CDR3 protein. Among approximately 610,000 distinct CDR3 sequences listed, under 15% were seen once. V was cut by 2 bases and J by 0 bases, with 11 bases left in between. This CDR3 is 16 amino acids long. CDR1 and CDR2 from the germline V gene are SGHAT and FQNNGV. These data belong to a study of T cells in Graves' hyperthyroidism and ophthalmopathy. Study-level points and caveats: Model output signaled ophthalmopathy a median roughly six months ahead of onset.

The chain is built from TRBV11-2 and TRBJ1-5, with TRBD1 as a possible D gene (5 bases). The TCR sequence derives from a woman in her thirties or forties with Graves' ophthalmopathy. The source material was blood. CDR3 protein: CASSLIGADSNQPQHF. As DNA, the CDR3 is TGTGCCAGCAGCTTAATCGGGGCAGATAGCAATCAGCCCCAGCATTTT.